These 8 T cell receptor beta chains share one sample of origin, sequenced in a study of blood T cell repertoires in COVID-19. Repertoires were generated with immunoSEQ multiplex PCR, while TCRdb's copy carries only in-frame clones and drops some. The top ten hold about 10% of the sample, which has over 300,000 clones, around 86% seen once. The sample taken for sequencing was PBMCs or T cells enriched from blood (not recorded which). The source of these receptors is a woman aged 18-29 years who had recovered from COVID-19.

The CDR3 coding sequence is TGTGCCACCAGCAGAGATACAGGGCTCTACGAGCAGTACTTC. Translated: CATSRDTGLYEQYF. This chain joins TRBV15 and TRBJ2-7; a possible D gene is TRBD1 (6 bases). This CDR3 comprises 14 residues. With 0 bases removed from V and 3 bases from J, the gap between germline ends came to 9 bases. Looked up from germline, CDR1 is LNHNV and CDR2 is YYDKDF (reference sequence).

The chain has TRBV7-3 and TRBJ1-1, with TRBD1 identical over 10 bases. V lost 5 bases and J lost 3; bases outside the gene matches: 9. CDR3 size: 16 residues. CDR1 is SGHTA and CDR2 is FQGTGA in the germline V gene. The CDR3 DNA sequence: TGTGCCAGCAGCCGAAGTAGACAGGGGGCCGACACTGAAGCTTTCTTT. The encoded protein is CASSRSRQGADTEAFF.

The CDR3 loop reads CAWGRGNTEAFF. The DNA for the CDR3 is TGTGCCTGGGGCCGGGGGAACACTGAAGCTTTCTTT. V and J are TRBV30 and TRBJ1-1, with D unclear. The V and J ends lost 5 bases and 1 base respectively, with 8 bases between them. CDR3 length equals 12 residues. Germline V lookup: CDR1 GTSNPN, CDR2 SVGIG (reference sequence).

This clone was seen just once. In the same sample, other DNA sequences code for this CDR3. The chain is built from TRBV18 and TRBJ2-5; D is uncertain. Germline V lookup: CDR1 KGHSH, CDR2 LQKENI. The CDR3 has 11 residues. Trimming took off 6 bases at V and 4 bases at J, with 6 bases between the two ends. CDR3 region: CASSPGETQYF. CDR3 in DNA: TGTGCCAGCTCCCCCGGAGAGACCCAGTACTTC.

This clone was seen a single time. The J gene is TRBJ1-4, the V gene TRBV7-9; 7 bases align to TRBD1. Trimming removed 5 bases from V and 4 bases from J; junction bases left unmatched: 7. From germline, CDR1 is SEHNR and CDR2 FQNEAQ (reference sequence). CDR3 length equals 15 residues. The CDR3 DNA is TGTGCCAGCAGCCCTAACAGGGGCGGTAATGAAAAACTGTTTTTT. Residues: CASSPNRGGNEKLFF.

This rearrangement joins TRBV5-1 to TRBJ1-2; D is unresolved. In germline, CDR1 is SGHRS, CDR2 YFSETQ. Trimming removed 1 base at V and 6 bases at J, with 10 bases between. The CDR3 spans 13 residues. CDR3 nucleotides: TGCGCCAGCAGCTTGTCGGACGGGGATGGCTACACCTTC. Residues: CASSLSDGDGYTF. Based on the CDR3 plus reference TRBV5-1 and TRBJ1-2, the full variable domain is KAGVTQTPRYLIKTRGQQVTLSCSPISGHRSVSWYQQTPGQGLQFLFEYFSETQRNKGNFPGRFSGRQFSNSRSEMNVSTLELGDSALYLCASSLSDGDGYTFGSGTRLTVV.

V gene TRBV2 combines with J gene TRBJ1-6, with 7 bases fitting TRBD1. The V gene end was trimmed by 7 bases and the J gene end by 7 bases; junction bases not matched to a gene: 10. Germline V CDR1 and CDR2: SNHLY, FYNNEI. The CDR3 has 15 residues. This chain's CDR3 is CASIQTGDGNSPLHF. The CDR3 nucleotides read TGTGCCAGCATCCAAACAGGGGATGGGAATTCACCCCTCCACTTT.

The V and J genes are TRBV27 and TRBJ2-7; 10 bases agree with TRBD1. This CDR3 is 19 amino acids long. Germline values: CDR1 MNHEY, CDR2 SMNVEV (reference sequence). Trimming removed 5 bases from V and 2 bases from J; junction bases left unmatched: 18. CDR3 nucleotides: TGTGCCAGCAGTCCTCGACAGGGGGCCGGCTGGTCTCTTACCTACGAGCAGTACTTC. This translates into CASSPRQGAGWSLTYEQYF.